Shown below are 27 T cell receptor beta chains from a single sample sequenced in a study of regulatory T cells in long-lasting Graves disease. This sample's time point: newly diagnosed GD, antithyroid drugs for less than 3 months. The TCR library was prepared using RNA isolated from PBMCs. iRepertoire HTBI primers and Arm-PCR of CDR3 regions built TCR beta libraries. TCRdb used MiXCR to reprocess the multiplex PCR reads, holding one entry per CDR3 protein. The sample has fewer than 500,000 distinct CDR3 sequences, 16% seen once; the top ten hold over 9%. This sample was shared with a second study, whose subject was T cells in Graves' hyperthyroidism and ophthalmopathy.

Sequenced here: peripheral blood mononuclear cells (PBMCs), sampled at new diagnosis, from a patient treated with antithyroid drugs. These receptors originate from a middle-aged man with Graves disease.

This clonotype was detected a few times. A much larger clone is a single base away; this may be a read error. The gene calls are TRBV2 and TRBJ2-2; 8 nucleotides match TRBD1. Germline CDR1 reads SNHLY; CDR2 reads FYNNEI. The CDR3 is 15 amino acids. CDR3 in DNA: TGTACCAGCAGTAAAGGACAGGGTAACACCGGGGAGCTGTTTTTT. Protein: CTSSKGQGNTGELFF.

Many counts were recorded for this clonotype. The chain combines TRBV27 with TRBJ1-6; D might be TRBD1 (6 bases). The V and J ends lost 4 bases and 6 bases respectively, with 19 bases between them. Per the germline V gene, CDR1 is MNHEY and CDR2 is SMNVEV (reference sequence). The CDR3 totals 17 residues. For the CDR3, the DNA is TGTGCCAGCAGTTCGCCCTCTTACAGGGTTCGTAATTCACCCCTCCACTTT. Translation gives CASSSPSYRVRNSPLHF.

Of note for this clonotype: It is likely a read error: a sequence one base away is far more abundant. The genes are TRBV7-3 and TRBJ2-5; 11 nucleotides agree with TRBD2. V lost 4 bases, J lost 5 bases, and 9 bases stayed unmatched. This CDR3 is built from 16 residues. CDR1 is SGHTA, CDR2 FQGTGA, per germline. Here the CDR3 reads CASSSRLAGSRETQYF. In nucleotides, the CDR3 is TGTGCCAGCAGCTCGAGACTAGCGGGAAGCCGGGAGACCCAGTACTTC.

This clonotype has a handful of counts. The chain couples TRBV7-9 to TRBJ2-5; TRBD1 aligns across 9 bases. J gave up 3 bases and V 1 base, and 3 bases lay outside the gene matches. Per the germline V gene, CDR1 is SEHNR and CDR2 is FQNEAQ (reference sequence). This CDR3 contains 15 residues. Here the CDR3 reads CASSLGDRDEETQYF. CDR3 sequence (DNA): TGTGCCAGCAGCTTAGGGGACAGGGATGAAGAGACCCAGTACTTC. Looking up the rest from reference TRBV7-9 and TRBJ2-5 gives the full variable domain: DTGVSQNPRHKITKRGQNVTFRCDPISEHNRLYWYRQTLGQGPEFLTYFQNEAQLEKSRLLSDRFSAERPKGSFSTLEIQRTEQGDSAMYLCASSLGDRDEETQYFGPGTRLLVL.

This clonotype was picked up a small number of times. The rearrangement joins TRBV20-1 to TRBJ1-1, with TRBD1 matching over 7 bases. Germline CDR1 reads DFQATT; CDR2 reads SNEGSKA (reference sequence). V lost 5 bases, J lost 5 bases, and 8 bases stayed unmatched. The CDR3 is 13 residues long. The DNA of the CDR3 is TGCAGTGCTCGACAGGGAAGTACAACTGAAGCTTTCTTT. Translated, it gives CSARQGSTTEAFF.

This clonotype was counted at least ten times. The rearrangement joins TRBV30 to TRBJ2-1, with TRBD2 matching over 16 bases. The V gene end was trimmed by 0 bases and the J gene end by 0 bases; junction bases not matched to a gene: 2. The CDR3 spans 18 residues. CDR1 is GTSNPN, CDR2 SVGIG, per germline (reference sequence). The CDR3 coding sequence is TGTGCCTGGAGTGTGGGACTAGCGGGAGGGTACTCCTACAATGAGCAGTTCTTC. Protein product: CAWSVGLAGGYSYNEQFF. Full variable domain (missing parts from reference TRBV30 and TRBJ2-1): SQTIHQWPATLVQPVGSPLSLECTVEGTSNPNLYWYRQAAGRGLQLLFYSVGIGQISSEVPQNLSASRPQDRQFILSSKKLLLSDSGFYLCAWSVGLAGGYSYNEQFFGPGTRLTVL.

This clonotype showed up just a few times. The chain couples TRBV18 to TRBJ2-7, with TRBD2 as a possible D gene (6 bases). Trimming pared 2 bases from V and 7 bases from J, leaving 9 bases between. CDR3 size: 12 residues. The germline V gene encodes CDR1 KGHSH and CDR2 LQKENI. CDR3 nucleotides: TGTGCCAGCTCACCAGGGAGGCGGGAGCAGTACTTC. Translating it yields CASSPGRREQYF.

This clonotype came up many times. The chain recombines TRBV6-1 with TRBJ2-1; TRBD1 might be the D (5 bases). Trimming pared 7 bases from V and 4 bases from J, leaving 17 bases between. Looked up from germline, CDR1 is MNHNS and CDR2 is SASEGT. The CDR3 has 15 residues. The CDR3 sequence is CASTSQQEAYNEQFF. The CDR3 bases are TGTGCCAGCACCTCCCAACAGGAAGCATACAATGAGCAGTTCTTC.

There are a few counts of this clonotype. In DNA, the CDR3 is TGTGCCACCAGTGATCAAAAAACAGGGTGGAAAATTTTCAATGAGCAGTTCTTC. Protein: CATSDQKTGWKIFNEQFF. The V call is TRBV24-1, the J call TRBJ2-1, with a possible D match to TRBD1 (6 bases). Trimming left V 3 bases short and J 6 bases short, with 23 bases between. The CDR3 has 18 residues. Germline CDR1 reads KGHDR; CDR2 reads SFDVKD.

This clonotype was detected many times. V usage is TRBV12-3 or TRBV12-4 and J usage is TRBJ2-1, with 13 bases aligning to TRBD2. This CDR3 is 21 amino acids long. The ends lost 4 bases at V and 1 base at J; junction bases unmatched: 16. For the CDR3, the DNA is TGTGCCAGCAGTTCCAAAATTCCTGGACTAGCGGGAGCATGGTCCTACAATGAGCAGTTCTTC. This codes for CASSSKIPGLAGAWSYNEQFF.

This clonotype has a count of ten or more. The chain has TRBV20-1 and TRBJ2-1; a possible D gene is TRBD2 (6 bases). CDR1 is DFQATT, CDR2 SNEGSKA, per germline (reference sequence). V was cut by 1 base and J by 2 bases, with 15 bases left in between. The CDR3 length is 16 residues. The CDR3 bases are TGCAGTGCTAGAGCTGGGGTGGGAGGACCCTACAATGAGCAGTTCTTC. It translates to CSARAGVGGPYNEQFF.

This clonotype was observed a handful of times. The rearrangement joins TRBV14 to TRBJ2-7; TRBD2 might be the D (5 bases). The CDR3 consists of 14 residues. The V end was cut by 5 bases, the J end by 3 bases, with 14 bases between. In germline, CDR1 is SGHDN, CDR2 FVKESK. CDR3 in amino acids: CASSERNLFYEQYF. Written as DNA, the CDR3 is TGTGCCAGCAGCGAGCGGAACTTATTCTACGAGCAGTACTTC.

This clonotype was counted many times. This chain uses TRBV20-1 with TRBJ2-1; no clear D gene. Trimming removed 7 bases at V and 4 bases at J, with 20 bases between. This CDR3 spans 15 amino acids. In germline, CDR1 is DFQATT, CDR2 SNEGSKA (reference sequence). The CDR3 here is CSVGKVLTLYNEQFF. The CDR3 region has the DNA TGCAGTGTGGGAAAGGTTCTCACCTTATACAATGAGCAGTTCTTC.

This clonotype has a count of ten or more. The rearrangement uses TRBV7-9 and TRBJ2-1; 8 bases match TRBD2. Looked up from germline, CDR1 is SEHNR and CDR2 is FQNEAQ (reference sequence). CDR3 length: 14 amino acids. Unmatched junction bases numbered 1, after V lost 0 bases and J lost 6 bases. The CDR3 reads CASSLATSGNEQFF. In DNA form, the CDR3 reads TGTGCCAGCAGCTTAGCCACTAGCGGCAATGAGCAGTTCTTC.

This chain connects TRBV19 to TRBJ2-1; perhaps TRBD2 as D (5 bases). Trimming took 5 bases from V and 8 from J, leaving 16 bases between them. Germline-derived CDR1 and CDR2 are LNHDA and SQIVND (reference sequence). The CDR3 runs 14 residues. In DNA form, the CDR3 reads TGTGCCAGTAGTTCCGGCTTCGGGGTCGATGAGCAGTTCTTC. Its translation is CASSSGFGVDEQFF. The full variable domain, with the rest looked up from reference TRBV19 and TRBJ2-1, is DGGITQSPKYLFRKEGQNVTLSCEQNLNHDAMYWYRQDPGQGLRLIYYSQIVNDFQKGDIAEGYSVSREKKESFPLTVTSAQKNPTAFYLCASSSGFGVDEQFFGPGTRLTVL.

This clonotype was picked up many times. The chain has TRBV11-2 and TRBJ2-7; tentatively, D is TRBD1 (6 bases). Trimming left V 5 bases short and J 6 bases short, with 20 bases between. CDR1 and CDR2 from the germline V gene are SGHAT and FQNNGV. This CDR3 contains 15 residues. The CDR3 spells CASSQLGGQVGEQYF. Here the CDR3 DNA reads TGTGCCAGCAGCCAACTTGGGGGCCAGGTCGGCGAGCAGTACTTC.

This clonotype was observed many times. V gene TRBV7-9 combines with J gene TRBJ1-2; TRBD1 aligns across 12 bases. With 5 bases clipped from V and 0 bases from J, the junction kept 7 bases outside the gene matches. The CDR3 has 17 amino acids. The germline CDR1 and CDR2 sequences are SEHNR and FQNEAQ (reference sequence). The CDR3 nucleotides read TGTGCCAGCAGCCAGGGGACAGGGGGCAAAACTAACTATGGCTACACCTTC. This translates into CASSQGTGGKTNYGYTF.

There are a few counts of this clonotype. The chain combines TRBV12-3 or TRBV12-4 with TRBJ1-3; D gene ambiguous. The CDR3 totals 12 residues. Trimming pared 6 bases from V and 8 bases from J, leaving 11 bases between. The CDR3: CASRRNTDTIYF. CDR3 sequence (DNA): TGTGCCAGCAGACGAAACACAGACACCATATATTTT.

V gene TRBV2 combines with J gene TRBJ2-3; TRBD1 matches 8 bases. The CDR3 spans 14 residues. Germline CDR1 is SNHLY and CDR2 is FYNNEI. With 6 bases clipped from V and 0 bases from J, the junction kept 2 bases outside the gene matches. CDR3 DNA: TGTGCCAGCAGGACAGGGGCTAGCACAGATACGCAGTATTTT. Amino acids: CASRTGASTDTQYF.

The rearrangement links TRBV7-3 to TRBJ2-5; D may be TRBD2 (6 bases). From germline, CDR1 is SGHTA and CDR2 FQGTGA. The CDR3 runs to 13 residues. Trimming took 5 bases from V and 1 from J, leaving 8 bases between them. The CDR3 protein is CASSPAGQETQYF. CDR3 nucleotide sequence: TGTGCCAGCAGCCCAGCGGGCCAAGAGACCCAGTACTTC.

In this sample, this clonotype turned up a few times. The J gene is TRBJ2-5, the V gene TRBV28; D could derive from TRBD1 or TRBD2 (5 bases each). The V and J ends lost 5 bases and 5 bases respectively, with 18 bases between them. The CDR3 has 15 amino acids. From germline, CDR1 is MDHEN and CDR2 SYDVKM. The CDR3 is CASSGDPGQRETQYF. Here the CDR3 DNA reads TGTGCCAGCAGTGGGGACCCGGGGCAGAGGGAGACCCAGTACTTC.

This chain uses TRBV7-9 with TRBJ2-7; a possible D gene is TRBD1 (6 bases). The germline V and J ends were trimmed by 5 bases and 1 base, with 15 bases remaining between them. CDR3 length: 15 residues. The germline V gene encodes CDR1 SEHNR and CDR2 FQNEAQ (reference sequence). CDR3 sequence reads: CASSNRDTISYEQYF. CDR3 in DNA: TGTGCCAGCAGCAACCGGGACACCATTTCCTACGAGCAGTACTTC.

Ten or more counts support this clonotype. This chain connects TRBV2 to TRBJ2-3; 7 bases agree with TRBD1. This CDR3 has 14 amino acids. Germline CDR1 reads SNHLY; CDR2 reads FYNNEI. V was clipped by 6 bases and J by 2 bases; unmatched bases: 5. The chain's CDR3 is CASRAGTVTDTQYF. Here the CDR3 DNA reads TGTGCCAGCAGGGCCGGGACAGTCACAGATACGCAGTATTTT.

In this sample, this clonotype turned up a few times. V gene TRBV28 combines with J gene TRBJ2-3; maybe TRBD1 (6 bases). Germline-derived CDR1 and CDR2 are MDHEN and SYDVKM. CDR3 size: 12 residues. V was pared by 4 bases and J by 9 bases, with 11 bases between. The CDR3 region has the DNA TGTGCCAGCAGTTCGGGACAAGGCACGCAGTATTTT. Its protein product is CASSSGQGTQYF. Combining the CDR3 with reference TRBV28 and TRBJ2-3 gives the whole variable domain DVKVTQSSRYLVKRTGEKVFLECVQDMDHENMFWYRQDPGLGLRLIYFSYDVKMKEKGDIPEGYSVSREKKERFSLILESASTNQTSMYLCASSSGQGTQYFGPGTRLTVL.

The chain employs TRBV5-1 and TRBJ2-1, with unresolved D. This CDR3 has 14 amino acids. The germline CDR1 and CDR2 sequences are SGHRS and YFSETQ. The V and J ends lost 3 bases and 7 bases respectively, with 14 bases between them. The CDR3 sequence: CASSYPGSGNEQFF. In DNA form, the CDR3 reads TGCGCCAGCAGCTATCCAGGTAGTGGGAATGAGCAGTTCTTC.

This clonotype was detected ten times or more. CDR3 sequence reads: CASSRGDRSTDTQYF. The CDR3 DNA reads as TGTGCCAGCAGCCGTGGGGACCGTAGCACAGATACGCAGTATTTT. V usage is TRBV11-2 and J usage is TRBJ2-3; perhaps D is TRBD1 or TRBD2 (5 bases each). This CDR3 has 15 amino acids. In germline, CDR1 is SGHAT, CDR2 FQNNGV. Trimming removed 5 bases from V and 0 bases from J, with 12 bases in between.

This clonotype appeared a few times. The V gene is TRBV6-1, the J gene TRBJ1-5; D remains unclear. The CDR3 has 15 residues. The V gene's germline CDR1 is MNHNS and CDR2 SASEGT. V was pared by 6 bases and J by 3 bases, with 15 bases between. The CDR3 protein is CASSGGPAINQPQHF. DNA of the CDR3: TGTGCCAGCAGCGGAGGGCCTGCGATCAATCAGCCCCAGCATTTT.